This TCR beta chain comes out of a study of blood T cell repertoires in COVID-19 (dated by TCRdb to about 2020). Regarding the research as a whole: The collaborator samples originated in the United States, Italy and Spain and spanned the acute and convalescent phases of COVID-19. The material from the prospective study consisted of cDNA or gDNA derived from T cells, B-cell-depleted T cells, or PBMCs. Where available, HLA class I and class II types were taken from metadata supplied by the sample provider and were not determined by assay-based typing. A freely available public database, intended as a resource for researchers studying the immune response to SARS-CoV-2, is where the repertoires were released. Samples were obtained from the ongoing ImmuneRACE study (first 160 participants) and from over 1,000 subjects provided by 6 global collaborators. Deeply sampled blood TCRbeta repertoires from subjects exposed to, actively infected with, or recovered from COVID-19 were included in the dataset. A de-identified subject ID, COVID-19 status, age in years and sex were almost always included in the sample metadata.

The collaborating institutions used their own protocols to collect whole blood in K2EDTA tubes. For TCRbeta analysis, collaborators shipped samples in one of three forms: frozen whole blood, isolated PBMCs, or DNA extracted from either of those sample types. Points on this clone: The antigen this receptor binds is unknown. Base qualities are not provided; no much larger clone lies one nucleotide away.

The immunoSEQ Assay, a bias-controlled multiplex PCR, was used to amplify TCRbeta CDR3 regions from genomic DNA. As for the original processing: Nucleated cell counts per sample were estimated from amplification of reference gene primers within the assay. To quantify the absolute abundance of each unique TCRbeta CDR3 rearrangement, sequence reads were collapsed and filtered. For each sample, productive Simpson clonality was calculated as the square root of Simpson's diversity index over productive rearrangements. Here the immuneACCESS table is served through TCRdb, limited to in-frame sequences with V and J called. Missing clones are a known gap in these copies; in checked studies unresolved V genes cover under half, and the rest lacks a known reason. V and J calls and clone size are copied from that table; D and trimming were computed from the DNA. This sample is represented by approximately 90,000 clones; over 65% of them were singletons. The ten largest make up less than 60% of the sample.

Counted from cysteine to phenylalanine, this CDR3 has 15 amino acids. The retained sequence is limited to the CDR3, 45 bases, with the frame set at the first base. Trimming removed 0 bases from V and 0 bases from J; the gene matches leave 2 bases unexplained. From a lookup of the germline V gene, CDR1 and CDR2 are MNHNS and SASEGT. Here is what the overall study found, with its caveats: The amount of clinical and demographic metadata varied by source and participant and was provided uncurated.

Sequencing used peripheral blood. The sequence links TRBV6-1 to TRBJ2-7, and 7 bases in between align with TRBD2. The clonotype was recovered from a human donor in a cohort sampled during active COVID-19. At the DNA level, the sequence is TGTGCCAGCAGTGAAGCTGGCGGGGGCTCCTACGAGCAGTACTTC. This translates into CASSEAGGGSYEQYF.